This T cell receptor (beta chain) was identified during a study of T-cell reconstitution after alpha-beta-depleted transplantation in children. This clonotype has more than one count but fewer than ten. Its antigen is not known. The study, taken as a whole, reports: Hyperexpanded clones declined; after one year, newly produced T cells mostly supplied diversity. Some patients showed high day-60 TCRbeta diversity, which derived from surviving recipient T cells and thymic progenitors. Several hundred expanded graft clones reportedly supplied alpha-beta T cells about two months after transplant.

Trimming removed 7 bases from V and 7 bases from J, with 17 bases in between. Germline CDR1 reads ENHRY; CDR2 reads SYGVKD. The CDR3 has 13 amino acids. The authors prepared the TCRbeta library with unique molecular identifiers. TCRdb independently ran MiXCR on the PCR reads; one entry per CDR3 protein. In the table there are roughly 790,000 distinct CDR3 sequences, less than 20% of which are singletons. Sequenced here: PBMCs, mostly from graft donor cells, sampled 360 days after TCRalphabeta/CD19-depleted stem cell transplant. The sequence was collected from a male patient aged 10-17 years who had a stem cell transplant for acute lymphoblastic leukemia, so the T cells may come from the graft donor. The chain is built from TRBV10-3 and TRBJ2-7; tentatively, D is TRBD1 (6 bases). The CDR3 is CAINSGQGREQYF. CDR3 in DNA: TGTGCCATCAATTCTGGGCAGGGGAGAGAGCAGTACTTC.